Listed below are T cell receptor beta chains from one sample, sequenced in a study of cytomegalovirus exposure and HLA in healthy donors. Libraries were prepared by immunoSEQ multiplex PCR; TCRdb keeps only in-frame clonotypes and omits some of them. Found here are some 110,000 clones, 80% to 90% of them singletons; the top ten hold roughly 1.5%. Sequenced: PBMCs. The receptor source for this set is a man aged 50 or older in good health and CMV-seronegative. CDR3s include the opening cysteine and the closing phenylalanine or tryptophan. D genes are given only for firm matches. Some rows have no size entry. The others give once, few or many, or a class for an expanded clone.

clone_size	j_call	v_call	d_call	cdr3_aa	cdr3_nt
.	TRBJ2-5	TRBV11-2	.	CASSLDTGREKTQYF	TGTGCCAGCAGCTTAGATACGGGCAGGGAAAAGACCCAGTACTTC
.	TRBJ1-2	TRBV19	.	CASSDNQGIGYTF	TGTGCCAGTAGTGATAATCAGGGTATTGGCTACACCTTC
.	TRBJ1-3	TRBV6-1	TRBD1	CASSGSGTGFLKGNTIYF	TGTGCCAGCAGTGGCTCCGGGACAGGCTTTTTGAAAGGAAACACCATATATTTT
few	TRBJ2-1	TRBV5-1	TRBD1	CASSGKDRAAYNEQFF	TGCGCCAGCAGCGGAAAGGACAGGGCTGCCTACAATGAGCAGTTCTTC
once	TRBJ2-3	TRBV12-5	TRBD1	CASGFGYRGVADTQYF	TGTGCTAGTGGTTTTGGTTACAGGGGGGTGGCAGATACGCAGTATTTT
.	TRBJ2-7	TRBV10-2	.	CASSQGIPYEQYF	TGCGCCAGCAGTCAGGGGATCCCTTACGAGCAGTACTTC
few	TRBJ2-5	TRBV7-2	TRBD2	CASSLAGGTQETQYF	TGTGCCAGCAGCTTAGCCGGGGGGACTCAAGAGACCCAGTACTTC
.	TRBJ1-6	TRBV19	TRBD1	CASSTRQGARNSPLHF	TGTGCCAGTAGTACGCGACAGGGGGCAAGGAATTCACCCCTCCACTTT
.	TRBJ2-1	TRBV11-1	.	CASSPRGYNEQFF	TGTGCCAGCAGCCCTAGGGGGTACAATGAGCAGTTCTTC
.	TRBJ1-2	TRBV29-1	.	CSVADGYGYTF	TGCAGCGTAGCGGACGGGTATGGCTACACCTTC
.	TRBJ2-3	TRBV11-2	TRBD1	CASSLGTGYDTQYF	TGTGCCAGCAGCTTAGGGACAGGTTACGATACGCAGTATTTT
.	TRBJ1-2	TRBV5-1	.	CASSATPSPGGGYTF	TGCGCCAGCAGCGCCACCCCCTCACCCGGGGGTGGCTACACCTTC
.	TRBJ2-5	TRBV5-1	TRBD1	CASSGGTGQETQYF	TGCGCCAGCAGCGGCGGGACAGGGCAAGAGACCCAGTACTTC
.	TRBJ1-1	TRBV19	.	CAGSIGGGVNTEAFF	TGTGCCGGTAGTATTGGGGGGGGCGTAAACACTGAAGCTTTCTTT
once	TRBJ1-4	TRBV6-6	TRBD1	CASRNRGDNEKLFF	TGTGCCAGCAGAAACAGGGGGGATAATGAAAAACTGTTTTTT
few	TRBJ1-1	TRBV10-2	TRBD1	CASSESDRGRTEAFF	TGCGCCAGCAGTGAGTCGGACAGGGGGCGGACTGAAGCTTTCTTT
.	TRBJ1-2	TRBV7-3	.	CASSPGGGRGYTF	TGTGCCAGCAGCCCGGGGGGGGGCCGGGGCTACACCTTC
few	TRBJ2-2	TRBV10-1	.	CASSESYSSRDTGELFF	TGCGCCAGCAGTGAGTCTTACTCTTCCCGAGACACCGGGGAGCTGTTTTTT
.	TRBJ2-1	TRBV11-2	TRBD2	CASTRGGSGEQFF	TGTGCCAGCACCCGGGGGGGGAGCGGTGAGCAGTTCTTC
.	TRBJ2-2	TRBV10-3	TRBD2	CAAHDSGGSTGELFF	TGTGCCGCCCATGATAGCGGGGGGAGTACCGGGGAGCTGTTTTTT
.	TRBJ1-5	TRBV4-2	.	CASSQVSGAQHF	TGTGCCAGCAGCCAAGTCTCGGGGGCCCAGCATTTT
.	TRBJ2-2	TRBV19	.	CASSITRDTGELFF	TGTGCCAGTAGTATAACCAGGGACACCGGGGAGCTGTTTTTT
few	TRBJ1-2	TRBV11-2	.	CASSSLRRANYGYTF	TGTGCCAGCAGCTCTCTGCGTCGGGCTAACTATGGCTACACCTTC
.	TRBJ2-5	TRBV6-6	.	CASSYGQGPTQETQYF	TGTGCCAGCAGTTACGGGCAGGGCCCCACCCAAGAGACCCAGTACTTC
.	TRBJ1-6	TRBV5-4	.	CASSDTGTLNESPLHF	TGTGCCAGCAGCGATACCGGGACATTGAATGAATCACCCCTCCACTTT
.	TRBJ2-7	TRBV5-1	TRBD1	CASSLRGQGLSYEQYF	TGCGCCAGCAGCTTGAGGGGACAGGGGCTTTCCTACGAGCAGTACTTC
.	TRBJ1-6	TRBV6-1	.	CACRKAESSSPLHF	TGTGCCTGCCGAAAGGCGGAATCTTCATCACCCCTCCACTTT
.	TRBJ1-5	TRBV5-8	.	CASTSGFSGIQPQHF	TGTGCCAGCACCTCTGGTTTTTCGGGGATTCAGCCCCAGCATTTT
.	TRBJ2-3	TRBV10-1	.	CASSRLGTDTQYF	TGCGCCAGCTCCCGCCTCGGGACAGATACGCAGTATTTT
once	TRBJ1-3	TRBV14	.	CASSQEGQRIYF	TGTGCCAGCAGCCAAGAGGGGCAGCGCATATATTTT
.	TRBJ2-5	TRBV5-1	.	CASSLGLAQETQYF	TGCGCCAGCAGCCTGGGACTCGCACAAGAGACCCAGTACTTC
.	TRBJ1-1	TRBV7-9	TRBD1	CASSTYRGRGNTEAFF	TGTGCCAGCAGCACCTACAGGGGGCGGGGGAACACTGAAGCTTTCTTT
.	TRBJ2-3	TRBV5-5	TRBD2	CASSLGRASTDTQYF	TGTGCCAGCAGCCTGGGGAGGGCTAGCACAGATACGCAGTATTTT
.	TRBJ2-3	TRBV5-6	.	CASSLGLLGQYF	TGTGCCAGCAGCTTGGGACTGTTGGGGCAGTATTTT
.	TRBJ1-6	TRBV4-2	.	CASSQDKLPNSPLHF	TGTGCCAGCAGCCAAGATAAGCTACCCAATTCACCCCTCCACTTT
.	TRBJ1-1	TRBV30	.	CAWDDQEGGAFF	TGTGCCTGGGACGACCAGGAAGGAGGGGCTTTCTTT
.	TRBJ1-2	TRBV18	.	CASSGVSEGGYTF	TGTGCCAGCTCAGGGGTCTCCGAGGGCGGCTACACCTTC
.	TRBJ1-2	TRBV4-2	.	CASSQEPGHKYGYTF	TGTGCCAGCAGCCAAGAACCGGGACACAAATATGGCTACACCTTC
.	TRBJ2-2	TRBV2	.	CASSVEGYTGELFF	TGTGCCAGCAGTGTTGAGGGTTACACCGGGGAGCTGTTTTTT
.	TRBJ2-1	TRBV19	.	CASSTAGWSDEQFF	TGTGCCAGTAGTACCGCTGGATGGAGCGATGAGCAGTTCTTC
.	TRBJ2-7	TRBV6-4	.	CASSPISGQYF	TGTGCCAGCAGTCCTATTTCAGGGCAGTACTTC
.	TRBJ2-3	TRBV6-5	TRBD2	CASSYSRLAGAREYF	TGTGCCAGCAGTTACTCGCGACTAGCGGGGGCTCGCGAGTATTTT
.	TRBJ2-2	TRBV5-1	.	CASSLDDTAGELFF	TGCGCCAGCAGCTTGGACGACACGGCCGGGGAGCTGTTTTTT
.	TRBJ1-1	TRBV7-2	.	CASSLGQENTEAFF	TGTGCCAGCAGCTTAGGACAGGAGAACACTGAAGCTTTCTTT
.	TRBJ1-3	TRBV10-3	.	CAIGGRGDGNTIYF	TGTGCCATCGGCGGCCGGGGAGACGGAAACACCATATATTTT
.	TRBJ1-1	TRBV7-9	.	CASSLGGSRANTEAFF	TGTGCCAGCAGCTTAGGGGGAAGCAGGGCCAACACTGAAGCTTTCTTT
.	TRBJ1-1	TRBV28	.	CASSRGDLNTEAFF	TGTGCCAGCAGTCGGGGGGATTTGAACACTGAAGCTTTCTTT
.	TRBJ2-3	TRBV7-2	.	CASSRGLGGDTQYF	TGTGCCAGCAGCCGCGGGTTAGGGGGAGATACGCAGTATTTT
.	TRBJ2-1	TRBV18	TRBD2	CASSLTSGGANEQFF	TGTGCCAGCTCCCTAACTAGCGGGGGGGCTAATGAGCAGTTCTTC
few	TRBJ1-3	TRBV6-1	.	CASSSRDSGNTIYF	TGTGCCAGCAGTTCTCGGGACTCTGGAAACACCATATATTTT
.	TRBJ1-2	TRBV10-3	TRBD1	CAISEGGDGIWGYTF	TGTGCCATCAGTGAAGGGGGCGACGGGATCTGGGGCTACACCTTC
.	TRBJ2-7	TRBV6-5	.	CASRVRDISYEQYF	TGTGCTAGCAGGGTCCGGGACATCTCCTACGAGCAGTACTTC
.	TRBJ2-1	TRBV29-1	TRBD1	CSVRNRDSSYNEQFF	TGCAGCGTTCGTAACCGGGACAGCAGTTACAATGAGCAGTTCTTC
.	TRBJ1-1	TRBV19	.	CASIGLGAEAFF	TGTGCCAGTATCGGCCTGGGCGCTGAAGCTTTCTTT
.	TRBJ1-5	TRBV19	.	CASSIIRGARNQPQHF	TGTGCCAGTAGTATAATTCGGGGGGCGCGCAATCAGCCCCAGCATTTT